A single sample is the source of the 13 T cell receptor beta chains below, sequenced in a study of T-cell memory formation after mild COVID-19 (dated by TCRdb to about 2021). The method was 5' RACE. The run used an Illumina NovaSeq 6000. TCRdb's own reprocessing of the public reads used fastp at Q25 and MiXCR and kept productive beta chains. Rows matching on CDR3 protein sequence are summarized as one entry with the most common DNA and genes. Across this sample there are approximately 250,000 distinct CDR3 sequences, with 15% to 20% seen only once. 22% of the sample is in the top ten clones. Sequenced material: PBMCs or a T cell subset sorted from them (not recorded which). The source is a man aged 18 to 29 who had mild COVID-19 (a few samples of this study predate the infection). The sample titles of this study are shuffled in the database, so cell type and time point are left out; the donor was told from shared clones.

The chain uses TRBV7-6 and TRBJ2-2, with 7 bases fitting TRBD2. V lost 5 bases, J lost 4 bases, and 13 bases stayed unmatched. In germline, CDR1 is SGHVS, CDR2 FNYEAQ. The length of the CDR3 is 17 residues. The CDR3 DNA reads as TGTGCCAGCAGCCCCCGCGCGAGCGGGGCCCCCACCGGGGAGCTGTTTTTT. It yields the protein CASSPRASGAPTGELFF.

This clonotype was seen a handful of times. This rearrangement joins TRBV18 to TRBJ2-3; D gene unclear. The CDR3 spans 16 residues. The V end lost 3 bases, the J end lost 0 bases, and 13 bases lay between the germline ends. The germline CDR1 and CDR2 sequences are KGHSH and LQKENI. CDR3 loop: CASSPSASLSTDTQYF. The CDR3 region has the DNA TGTGCCAGCTCACCTTCGGCAAGCCTTAGCACAGATACGCAGTATTTT.

The CDR3 sequence: CASSFQGYYGYTF. The CDR3 nucleotides are TGTGCCAGCAGTTTTCAGGGGTACTATGGCTACACCTTC. The chain couples TRBV12-3 or TRBV12-4 to TRBJ1-2, with D possibly being TRBD1 (6 bases). The CDR3 spans 13 residues. Trimming pared 3 bases from V and 3 bases from J, leaving 8 bases between.

This chain joins TRBV6-1 and TRBJ1-1; D possibly corresponds to TRBD1 (6 bases). CDR1 and CDR2 from the germline V gene are MNHNS and SASEGT. This CDR3 spans 13 amino acids. V dropped 6 bases and J dropped 4 bases, with 12 bases sitting between them. The CDR3 is CASRVGGATEAFF. DNA of the CDR3: TGTGCCAGCAGAGTTGGGGGGGCCACTGAAGCTTTCTTT.

This clonotype was found many times. V gene TRBV20-1 combines with J gene TRBJ2-7; 8 bases are shared with TRBD1. V was pared by 2 bases and J by 3 bases, with 9 bases of the junction left unmatched. Germline V gene sequence: CDR1 DFQATT, CDR2 SNEGSKA (reference sequence). The CDR3 extends over 15 amino acids. CDR3 coding DNA: TGCAGTGCTAGAATCCCGACAGGGGTAGACTACGAGCAGTACTTC. It encodes CSARIPTGVDYEQYF.

The chain couples TRBV5-1 to TRBJ2-3, with 8 nucleotides matching TRBD1. Germline V lookup: CDR1 SGHRS, CDR2 YFSETQ. V dropped 1 base and J dropped 6; count of bases not matched to a gene: 7. The CDR3 length is 15 residues. CDR3 sequence reads: CASSLSGGRGDTQYF. CDR3 DNA sequence: TGCGCCAGCAGCTTGTCAGGGGGCCGAGGGGATACGCAGTATTTT.

There are a few counts of this clonotype. In DNA, the CDR3 is TGTGCCAGCTCACCTCGGGCGCGGCACGGGACAGGTCAAGAGACCCAGTACTTC. This sequence encodes CASSPRARHGTGQETQYF. The chain is built from TRBV18 and TRBJ2-5; 8 nucleotides line up with TRBD1. V shed 3 bases, J shed 2 bases, and the junction held 14 bases outside the gene matches. This CDR3 region has 18 residues. Looked up from germline, CDR1 is KGHSH and CDR2 is LQKENI.

The CDR3 DNA reads TGTGCCAGCAGTTCCAGGGGGCGCGGCTATGGCTACACCTTC. Its translation: CASSSRGRGYGYTF. V gene TRBV27 combines with J gene TRBJ1-2; 8 positions agree with TRBD1. Trimming took 4 bases from V and 4 from J; bases not matched to a gene: 5. The length of the CDR3 is 14 residues. Germline V lookup: CDR1 MNHEY, CDR2 SMNVEV (reference sequence).

The chain joins TRBV5-1 to TRBJ2-1; 7 bases match TRBD1. The CDR3 contains 16 residues. Unmatched junction bases numbered 10, after V lost 4 bases and J lost 3 bases. Germline V lookup: CDR1 SGHRS, CDR2 YFSETQ. The CDR3 spells CASSPTTGYGYNEQFF. CDR3 in DNA: TGCGCCAGCAGCCCAACGACAGGGTATGGCTACAATGAGCAGTTCTTC.

The chain combines TRBV7-3 with TRBJ2-7; possibly TRBD1 or TRBD2 for D (5 bases each). The CDR3 is 12 residues long. Trimming removed 9 bases from V and 7 bases from J, with 16 bases in between. Per the germline V gene, CDR1 is SGHTA and CDR2 is FQGTGA. In DNA, the CDR3 is TGTGCCAGTCCGGTCTGTGGGACGGAGCAGTACGTC. Its protein product is CASPVCGTEQYV.

The table lists this clonotype with many counts. The V gene is TRBV4-3, the J gene TRBJ2-1, with 10 bases fitting TRBD1. The CDR3 has 16 amino acids. Germline V gene data show CDR1 as LGHNA and CDR2 as YSLEER. Trimming took 1 base from V and 7 from J; bases not matched to a gene: 7. The CDR3 spells CASSQVGDRGRNEQFF. CDR3 DNA: TGCGCCAGCAGCCAAGTGGGTGACAGGGGGCGAAATGAGCAGTTCTTC.

The table lists this clonotype with many counts. The CDR3 DNA reads as TGCAGCGTTAAGGGGGGTGATAACTATGGCTACACCTTC. Protein: CSVKGGDNYGYTF. The chain carries TRBV29-1 and TRBJ1-2; possible D gene TRBD1, 6 bases. Germline-derived CDR1 and CDR2 are SQVTM and ANQGSEA. Trimming stripped 5 bases from V and 1 base from J, with 11 bases between. This CDR3 has 13 residues.

This chain uses TRBV5-1 with TRBJ2-5, with TRBD2 as a possible D gene (6 bases). This CDR3 is built from 16 residues. V shed 3 bases and J shed 4 bases, with 19 bases lying between them. The germline gives CDR1 SGHRS, CDR2 YFSETQ. CDR3 sequence (DNA): TGCGCCAGCAGCTCTGGACCGGGACTCGAGGGAGAGACCCAGTACTTC. This codes for CASSSGPGLEGETQYF.